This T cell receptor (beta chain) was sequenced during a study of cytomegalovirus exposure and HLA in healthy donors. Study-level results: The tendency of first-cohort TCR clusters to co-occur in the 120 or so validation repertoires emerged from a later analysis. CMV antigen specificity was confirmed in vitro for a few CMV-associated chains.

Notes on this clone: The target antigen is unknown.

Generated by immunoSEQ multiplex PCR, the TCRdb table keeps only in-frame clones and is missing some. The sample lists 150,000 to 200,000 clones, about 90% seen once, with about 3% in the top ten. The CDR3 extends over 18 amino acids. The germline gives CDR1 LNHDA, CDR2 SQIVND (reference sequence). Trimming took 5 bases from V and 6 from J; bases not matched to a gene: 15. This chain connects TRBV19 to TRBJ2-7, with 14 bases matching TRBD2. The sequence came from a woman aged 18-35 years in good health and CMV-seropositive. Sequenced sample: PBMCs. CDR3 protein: CASSRGLAGVGHGGEQYF. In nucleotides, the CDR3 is TGTGCCAGTAGTCGGGGACTAGCGGGAGTCGGTCATGGTGGCGAGCAGTACTTC.